These 22 T cell receptor beta chains came from one sample sequenced in a study of blood T cell repertoires in COVID-19. TCRdb keeps only in-frame clones here, not all; method: immunoSEQ multiplex PCR. The table lists 15,000 to 17,000 clones, about 80% of them singletons. Sample: peripheral blood. All receptors derive from a man aged 65-85 years with active or convalescent COVID-19.

V and J are TRBV5-4 and TRBJ1-6; 9 bases match TRBD1. The CDR3 sequence is 16 residues long. Per germline, CDR1 SGHNT and CDR2 YYREEE (reference sequence). V shed 1 base and J 6 bases; nucleotides not matched to a gene: 5. The chain's CDR3 is CASSLTGTGINSPLHF. For the CDR3, the DNA is TGTGCCAGCAGCTTGACGGGGACAGGGATTAATTCACCCCTCCACTTT.

V usage is TRBV2 and J usage is TRBJ1-1, with 8 positions matching TRBD1. The CDR3 consists of 15 residues. Germline CDR1 and CDR2: SNHLY and FYNNEI. The V gene end was trimmed by 5 bases and the J gene end by 4 bases; junction bases not matched to a gene: 9. Here the CDR3 DNA reads TGTGCCAGCAGTCATTTTGACAGGGGCGGCACTGAAGCTTTCTTT. Its protein is CASSHFDRGGTEAFF.

The chain employs TRBV21-1 and TRBJ1-1; the table assigns TRBD1, which was not confirmed against the DNA. TRBV21-1 constitutes a pseudogene. This CDR3 has 21 residues. The CDR3 region is CASSKGLIQCGTVSLNTEAFF. CDR3 nucleotides: TGTGCCAGCAGCAAAGGTCTGATCCAGTGCGGGACAGTCTCCCTTAACACTGAAGCTTTCTTT.

For the CDR3, the DNA is TGTGCCAGCAGCCCCGGTTCGCAGGGTAGCAATCAGCCCCAGCATTTT. Its protein is CASSPGSQGSNQPQHF. V is TRBV7-9 and J is TRBJ1-5; tentative D call: TRBD1 (5 bases). Germline lookup yields CDR1 SEHNR and CDR2 FQNEAQ (reference sequence). Trimming removed 5 bases at V and 0 bases at J, with 14 bases between. This CDR3 region has 16 residues.

This rearrangement joins TRBV29-1 to TRBJ1-1, with 12 bases that match TRBD1. With V trimmed by 7 bases and J by 10 bases, 10 bases remained unmatched. The CDR3 has 13 residues. Germline V gene sequence: CDR1 SQVTM, CDR2 ANQGSEA. The DNA for the CDR3 is TGCAGCGCTCAGGGACAGGGGGCTTATTTAGCTTTCTTT. This encodes CSAQGQGAYLAFF.

This clone is a singleton in its sample. The chain is built from TRBV30 and TRBJ1-3, with D uncertain. The germline CDR1 and CDR2 sequences are GTSNPN and SVGIG (reference sequence). The CDR3 is 14 amino acids. Trimming stripped 2 bases from V and 0 bases from J, with 8 bases between. The CDR3 reads CAWSRLNSGNTIYF. The CDR3 bases are TGTGCCTGGAGTAGACTGAACTCTGGAAACACCATATATTTT.

J is TRBJ1-1 and V is TRBV5-5; D gene unclear. The CDR3 runs to 14 residues. Trimming left V 0 bases short and J 0 bases short, with 6 bases between. In germline, CDR1 is SGHKS, CDR2 YYEKEE (reference sequence). The CDR3 nucleotides are TGTGCCAGCAGCTTGGGCGGATTGAACACTGAAGCTTTCTTT. This encodes CASSLGGLNTEAFF.

The chain has TRBV27 and TRBJ1-1, with TRBD1 matching over 8 bases. Germline CDR1 MNHEY, CDR2 SMNVEV (reference sequence). The V and J ends lost 8 bases and 11 bases, in that order; junction bases with no gene match: 13. This CDR3 has 13 residues. The CDR3, as DNA: TGTGCCAGCGACTGGACAGGGACCAATTTGGCTTTCTTT. It specifies CASDWTGTNLAFF.

This sequence joins TRBV28 and TRBJ2-1; 8 bases fit TRBD1. The CDR3 extends over 16 amino acids. CDR1 and CDR2 from the germline V gene are MDHEN and SYDVKM. Germline trimming cut 5 bases from V and 7 bases from J; bases unmatched to any gene: 13. The CDR3 DNA reads as TGTGCCAGCAGTCCCGAAAATGGACAGGGCGGGAATGAGCAGTTCTTC. It is translated as CASSPENGQGGNEQFF.

The gene calls are TRBV11-2 and TRBJ1-1; no reliable D call. The V end lost 2 bases, the J end lost 0 bases, and 7 bases lay between the germline ends. The germline V gene has CDR1 SGHAT and CDR2 FQNNGV. The CDR3 covers 14 residues. CDR3 region: CASSLNDLNTEAFF. The CDR3 bases are TGTGCCAGCAGCTTAAACGACTTGAACACTGAAGCTTTCTTT.

This clone was detected only once. This chain links TRBV27 with TRBJ1-6; D is perhaps TRBD1 (5 bases). Germline V lookup: CDR1 MNHEY, CDR2 SMNVEV (reference sequence). The CDR3 is made up of 14 amino acids. The V gene lost 5 bases and the J gene lost 10 bases, with 15 bases spanning the gap. CDR3 sequence: CASSVGLGGSPLHF. In DNA, the CDR3 is TGTGCCAGCAGTGTGGGATTGGGGGGGTCACCCCTCCACTTT.

This clone showed up just a few times. This chain connects TRBV6-5 to TRBJ1-5; TRBD1 agrees at 7 bases. CDR3 length: 15 residues. V dropped 6 bases and J dropped 0; count of bases not matched to a gene: 5. Germline CDR1 is MNHEY and CDR2 is SVGAGI. CDR3 amino acids: CASSPTGISNQPQHF. In DNA, the CDR3 is TGTGCCAGCAGCCCGACAGGGATTAGCAATCAGCCCCAGCATTTT.

This chain connects TRBV6-2 or TRBV6-3 to TRBJ2-7, with a tentative D call TRBD2 (6 bases). V dropped 6 bases and J dropped 6 bases, with 9 bases sitting between them. The CDR3 spans 11 residues. Germline V gene data show CDR1 as MNHEY and CDR2 as SVGEGT. The CDR3 nucleotides are TGTGCCAGCAGCCAGGGAGGCGAGCAGTACTTC. Translation gives CASSQGGEQYF.

This clone was seen just once. This chain connects TRBV6-5 to TRBJ2-1; D is undetermined. V lost 7 bases to trimming and J lost 5 bases, with 6 bases between them. The CDR3 covers 11 residues. Per germline, CDR1 MNHEY and CDR2 SVGAGI. The CDR3 sequence: CASTSHNEQFF. CDR3 coding DNA: TGTGCCAGCACTTCCCACAATGAGCAGTTCTTC.

The gene calls are TRBV19 and TRBJ1-5; 9 bases agree with TRBD1. The V segment lost 3 bases and the J segment 6 bases; nucleotides outside the gene matches: 6. CDR3 length equals 15 residues. Per the germline V gene, CDR1 is LNHDA and CDR2 is SQIVND (reference sequence). The CDR3 protein is CASSMGTGGGQPQHF. The DNA of the CDR3 is TGTGCCAGTAGTATGGGCACAGGGGGCGGTCAGCCCCAGCATTTT.

The rearrangement joins TRBV4-2 to TRBJ2-1; D unclear. V was trimmed by 0 bases and J by 3 bases, leaving 6 bases between them. The CDR3 is 14 residues long. CDR1 LGHNA and CDR2 YNFKEQ come from the germline V gene. CDR3 region: CASSQEASYNEQFF. The CDR3, as DNA: TGTGCCAGCAGCCAAGAGGCCAGCTACAATGAGCAGTTCTTC.

V gene TRBV10-3 combines with J gene TRBJ2-1; 12 positions agree with TRBD2. Trimming removed 3 bases from V and 4 bases from J; junction bases left unmatched: 13. CDR3 size: 19 residues. CDR1 is ENHRY and CDR2 is SYGVKD in the germline V gene. For the CDR3, the DNA is TGTGCCATCAGTGACCTAGCGGGAGGGCCAACCATGACGTACAATGAGCAGTTCTTC. This sequence encodes CAISDLAGGPTMTYNEQFF.

The J gene is TRBJ1-5, the V gene TRBV3-1 (or the pseudogene TRBV3-2), with TRBD1 as a possible D gene (5 bases). Between the trimmed V and J ends, which lost 5 bases and 2 bases, there was a span of 13 bases. The CDR3 runs to 15 residues. From germline, CDR1 is LGHDT and CDR2 YNNKEL (reference sequence). CDR3 DNA: TGTGCCAGCAGCGACAGATTAGGCGGCAATCAGCCCCAGCATTTT. As protein: CASSDRLGGNQPQHF.

This sequence joins TRBV5-1 and TRBJ2-5, with TRBD1 matching over 10 bases. This CDR3 spans 15 amino acids. Trimming at V came to 1 base and at J to 5 bases, leaving 5 bases not matched to a gene. Germline V gene sequence: CDR1 SGHRS, CDR2 YFSETQ. For the CDR3, the DNA is TGCGCCAGCAGCTTGACGACAGGGGGCTCGGAGACCCAGTACTTC. Translation: CASSLTTGGSETQYF.

This clone was picked up a small number of times. CDR3 in DNA: TGTGCCAGCAGCGTCGGACTCCTACCTTCCACTGAAGCTTTCTTT. Protein: CASSVGLLPSTEAFF. This chain uses TRBV7-2 with TRBJ1-1, with D unresolved. The germline V gene has CDR1 SGHTA and CDR2 FQGNSA. The CDR3 covers 15 residues. With 5 bases removed from V and 4 bases from J, the gap between germline ends came to 17 bases.

The V call is TRBV12-3 or TRBV12-4, the J call TRBJ2-3; no clear D gene. CDR3 length: 11 residues. The V end lost 6 bases, the J end lost 6 bases, and 7 bases lay between the germline ends. CDR3 DNA sequence: TGTGCCAGCAGCTTCGGTGATACGCAGTATTTT. Translated: CASSFGDTQYF.

This clone was detected only a few times. J is TRBJ1-2 and V is TRBV14; perhaps TRBD1 as D (5 bases). Trimming pared 3 bases from V and 4 bases from J, leaving 12 bases between. CDR3 length equals 14 residues. Per germline, CDR1 SGHDN and CDR2 FVKESK. The CDR3 loop reads CASSQGGWRYGYTF. The CDR3 DNA reads TGTGCCAGCAGCCAGGGGGGGTGGCGCTATGGCTACACCTTC.